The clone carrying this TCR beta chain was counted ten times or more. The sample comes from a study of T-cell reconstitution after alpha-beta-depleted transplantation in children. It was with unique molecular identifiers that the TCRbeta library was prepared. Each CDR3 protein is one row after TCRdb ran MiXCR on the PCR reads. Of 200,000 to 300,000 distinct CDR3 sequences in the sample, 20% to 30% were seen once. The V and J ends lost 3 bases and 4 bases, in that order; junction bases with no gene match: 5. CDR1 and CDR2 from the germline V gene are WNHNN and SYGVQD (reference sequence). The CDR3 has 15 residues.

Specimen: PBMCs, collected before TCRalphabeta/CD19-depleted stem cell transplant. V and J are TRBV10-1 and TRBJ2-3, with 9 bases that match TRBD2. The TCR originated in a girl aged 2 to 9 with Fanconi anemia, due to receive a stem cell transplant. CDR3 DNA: TGCGCCAGCAGTGAAGATAGCGGGAGACCAGATACGCAGTATTTT. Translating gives CASSEDSGRPDTQYF.